The TCR beta chain under discussion was sequenced for a study of post-analysis software for immune sequencing data. Whole-study findings and limits: Patients used about 5 TRBV segments, including TRBV5-6, TRBV5-1 and TRBV20-1, more often than controls.

Germline CDR1 reads DFQATT; CDR2 reads SNEGSKA (reference sequence). This CDR3 contains 14 residues. V was clipped by 5 bases and J by 9 bases, with 21 bases between them. This clonotype occurred a few times. As yet, its antigen is unknown. Unique molecular identifiers were built into the TCR beta cDNA libraries. The T cell input of about 0.85 to 10 million gave around 540,000 cDNA molecules. TCRdb analysed the PCR reads with MiXCR anew, one entry per CDR3 protein. The sample consists of about 500,000 distinct CDR3 sequences, roughly 45% of them appearing once. Sequencing input: blood. The TCR originated in a girl aged 5-17 years with multiple sclerosis. The rearrangement joins TRBV20-1 to TRBJ2-3; maybe TRBD2 (5 bases). The CDR3 DNA follows: TGCAGTGCTGGAAGCGGCTCCCCAACATACACGCAGTATTTT. Translation gives CSAGSGSPTYTQYF.